The clone carrying this T cell receptor beta chain was seen a handful of times. The antigen is undetermined. The record originates from a study of graft-versus-host responses after intestinal transplantation. Study-wide background: Recipients uniformly received anti-thymocyte globulin induction, followed by tacrolimus and steroids for around 3 years.

Germline CDR1 and CDR2: MNHEY and SVGAGI. This CDR3 region has 14 residues. The V end lost 4 bases, the J end lost 3 bases, and 13 bases lay between the germline ends. The data were produced by immunoSEQ multiplex PCR, yet TCRdb's version contains in-frame clones alone and is incomplete. The sample has some 15,000 clones, just under 95% seen once. General study points: Maximum circulating GvH clone levels tracked with early post-transplant HvG decreases. Allografts of patients with graft-donor T cell macrochimerism showed high graft-versus-host to host-versus-graft clone ratios. Some GvH clones appeared in ileal mucosa or blood before recipient bone marrow.

Source: PBMCs, taken 9 days after transplant. The chain carries TRBV6-5 and TRBJ2-7; a weak D match, TRBD1 (6 bases). The sequence was collected from a human patient who received an intestinal transplant, so some T cells may come from the graft donor. For the CDR3, the DNA is TGTGCCAGCAGTTCTTTTACAGGGAACTACGAGCAGTACTTC. Translation: CASSSFTGNYEQYF.